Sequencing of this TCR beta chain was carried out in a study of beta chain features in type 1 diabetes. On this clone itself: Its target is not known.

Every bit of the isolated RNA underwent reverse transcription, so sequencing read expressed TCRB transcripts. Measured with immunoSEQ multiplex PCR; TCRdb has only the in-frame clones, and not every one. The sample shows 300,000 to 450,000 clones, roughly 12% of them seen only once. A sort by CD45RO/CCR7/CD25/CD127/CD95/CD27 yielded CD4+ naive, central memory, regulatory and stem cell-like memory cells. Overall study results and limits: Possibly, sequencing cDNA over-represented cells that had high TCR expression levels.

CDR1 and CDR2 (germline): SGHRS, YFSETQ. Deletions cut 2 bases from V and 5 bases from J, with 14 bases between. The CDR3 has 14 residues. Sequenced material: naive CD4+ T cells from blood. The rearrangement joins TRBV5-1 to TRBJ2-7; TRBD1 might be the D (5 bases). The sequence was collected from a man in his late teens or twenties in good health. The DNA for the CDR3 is TGCGCCAGCAGCTTCAGGCAGGGCGCCCACGAGCAGTACTTC. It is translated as CASSFRQGAHEQYF. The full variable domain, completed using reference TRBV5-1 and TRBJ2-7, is KAGVTQTPRYLIKTRGQQVTLSCSPISGHRSVSWYQQTPGQGLQFLFEYFSETQRNKGNFPGRFSGRQFSNSRSEMNVSTLELGDSALYLCASSFRQGAHEQYFGPGTRLTVT.